This paragraph covers one T cell receptor beta chain sequence. The antigen is undetermined. The sample comes from a study of cytomegalovirus exposure and HLA in healthy donors. Across the study: A previous analysis identified approximately 110 million unique TCR beta sequences derived from approximately 190 million T cells. There were about 85 million unique TCRs (from HLA-typed donors) in an early data release.

Study results and limitations: What a later analysis reportedly showed was that an Asian-associated ancestry cluster had fewer N-insertions than the approximately 700-donor mean.

The PCR was carried out with 60 Vbeta primers and 13 Jbeta primers. The method was immunoSEQ multiplex PCR; TCRdb's version includes in-frame clones alone and lacks a portion of them. Among around 160,000 clones, roughly four fifths were seen once, and the ten largest hold less than 5%. Germline CDR1 is MDHEN and CDR2 is SYDVKM. The CDR3 length is 14 residues. V shed 6 bases and J 5 bases; nucleotides not matched to a gene: 5. The sample comprised PBMCs. The chain carries TRBV28 and TRBJ2-7; the match to TRBD2 covers 12 bases. The clonotype originates from a man aged 50-60 years in good health and CMV-seropositive. CDR3 bases: TGTGCCAGCAGGAGACTAGCGGGAGAAAACGAGCAGTACTTC. It encodes CASRRLAGENEQYF.